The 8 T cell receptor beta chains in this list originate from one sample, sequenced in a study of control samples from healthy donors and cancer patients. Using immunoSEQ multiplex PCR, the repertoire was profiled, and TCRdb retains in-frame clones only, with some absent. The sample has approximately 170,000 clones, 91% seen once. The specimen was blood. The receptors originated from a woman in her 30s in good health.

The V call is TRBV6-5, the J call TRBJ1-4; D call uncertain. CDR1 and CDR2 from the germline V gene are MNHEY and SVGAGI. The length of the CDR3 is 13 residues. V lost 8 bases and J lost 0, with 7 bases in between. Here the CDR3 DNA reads TGTGCCAGCGGACTTGCAACTAATGAAAAACTGTTTTTT. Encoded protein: CASGLATNEKLFF.

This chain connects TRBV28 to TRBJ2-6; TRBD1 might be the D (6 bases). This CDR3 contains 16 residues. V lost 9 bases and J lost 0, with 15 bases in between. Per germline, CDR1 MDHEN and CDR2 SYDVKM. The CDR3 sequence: CASWDKTHSGANVLTF. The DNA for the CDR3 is TGTGCCAGTTGGGACAAAACGCACTCTGGGGCCAACGTCCTGACTTTC.

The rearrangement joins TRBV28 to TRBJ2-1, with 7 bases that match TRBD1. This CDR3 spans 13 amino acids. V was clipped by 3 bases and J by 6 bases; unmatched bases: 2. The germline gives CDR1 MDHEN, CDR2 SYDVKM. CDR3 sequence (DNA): TGTGCCAGCAGTTTTGACAGGGTCAATGAGCAGTTCTTC. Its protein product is CASSFDRVNEQFF. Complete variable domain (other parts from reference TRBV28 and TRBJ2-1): DVKVTQSSRYLVKRTGEKVFLECVQDMDHENMFWYRQDPGLGLRLIYFSYDVKMKEKGDIPEGYSVSREKKERFSLILESASTNQTSMYLCASSFDRVNEQFFGPGTRLTVL.

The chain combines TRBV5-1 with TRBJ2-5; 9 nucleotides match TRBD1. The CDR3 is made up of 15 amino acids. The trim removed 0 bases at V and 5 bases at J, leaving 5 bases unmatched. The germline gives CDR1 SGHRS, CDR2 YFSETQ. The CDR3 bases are TGCGCCAGCAGCTTGGGGGGACAGGGTTACGAGACCCAGTACTTC. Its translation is CASSLGGQGYETQYF.

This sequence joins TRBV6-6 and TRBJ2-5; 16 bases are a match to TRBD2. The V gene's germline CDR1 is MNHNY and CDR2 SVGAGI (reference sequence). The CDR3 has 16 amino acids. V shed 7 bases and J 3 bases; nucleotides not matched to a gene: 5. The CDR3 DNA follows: TGTGCCAGCAACCCGGGACTAGCGGGAGGGGAAGAGACCCAGTACTTC. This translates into CASNPGLAGGEETQYF.

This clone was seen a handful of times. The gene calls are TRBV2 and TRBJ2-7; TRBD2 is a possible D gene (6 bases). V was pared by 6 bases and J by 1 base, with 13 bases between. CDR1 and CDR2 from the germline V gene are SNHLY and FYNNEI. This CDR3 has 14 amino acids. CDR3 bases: TGTGCCAGCAGACCGGGACTCCTTTCCTACGAGCAGTACTTC. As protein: CASRPGLLSYEQYF.

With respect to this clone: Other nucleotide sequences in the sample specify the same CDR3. DNA for the CDR3: TGCGCCAGCAGCCCGGGACAGGGGGCCTCTGGAAACACCATATATTTT. Amino acid sequence: CASSPGQGASGNTIYF. The chain recombines TRBV5-1 with TRBJ1-3; TRBD1 agrees at 12 bases. Per germline, CDR1 SGHRS and CDR2 YFSETQ. The CDR3 extends over 16 amino acids. Germline trimming cut 4 bases from V and 0 bases from J; bases unmatched to any gene: 2.

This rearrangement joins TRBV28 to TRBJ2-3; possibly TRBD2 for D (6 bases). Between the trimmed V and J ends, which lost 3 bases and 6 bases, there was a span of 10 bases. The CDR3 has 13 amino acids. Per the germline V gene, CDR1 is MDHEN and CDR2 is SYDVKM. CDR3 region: CASSFSGRDTQYF. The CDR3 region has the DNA TGTGCCAGCAGTTTCTCGGGGAGGGATACGCAGTATTTT.